This record covers a single T cell receptor (beta chain). Germline CDR1 is SGHRS and CDR2 is YFSETQ. This CDR3 is 18 amino acids long. Germline trimming cut 0 bases from V and 3 bases from J; bases unmatched to any gene: 9. The sample is drawn from a study of blood T cell repertoires in COVID-19. Study summary: COVID-19 samples, acute and convalescent, were from the United States, Italy and Spain. T cells, B-cell-depleted T cells, or PBMCs provided the cDNA or gDNA that served as material.

Per the study methods: Reference gene primer amplification gave nucleated cell count estimates. Clones were read by immunoSEQ multiplex PCR, and TCRdb kept only the in-frame ones, dropping some. V, J and clone size are taken as reported in that table, and D and trimming were inferred from the DNA itself. Of roughly 200,000 clones listed, 86% were seen once; the top ten hold 3% to 3.5%. Researchers sorted participants into cohorts using their self-reported clinical history. Sequenced material: PBMCs or T cells enriched from blood (not recorded which). The source of this sequence is a woman in her fifties or sixties in a cohort exposed to, infected with or recovered from COVID-19 (not recorded which). The chain carries TRBV5-1 and TRBJ1-4, with TRBD1 matching over 9 bases. CDR3: CASSLAPGQGPSNEKLFF. CDR3 DNA sequence: TGCGCCAGCAGCTTGGCCCCGGGACAGGGCCCTTCTAATGAAAAACTGTTTTTT.